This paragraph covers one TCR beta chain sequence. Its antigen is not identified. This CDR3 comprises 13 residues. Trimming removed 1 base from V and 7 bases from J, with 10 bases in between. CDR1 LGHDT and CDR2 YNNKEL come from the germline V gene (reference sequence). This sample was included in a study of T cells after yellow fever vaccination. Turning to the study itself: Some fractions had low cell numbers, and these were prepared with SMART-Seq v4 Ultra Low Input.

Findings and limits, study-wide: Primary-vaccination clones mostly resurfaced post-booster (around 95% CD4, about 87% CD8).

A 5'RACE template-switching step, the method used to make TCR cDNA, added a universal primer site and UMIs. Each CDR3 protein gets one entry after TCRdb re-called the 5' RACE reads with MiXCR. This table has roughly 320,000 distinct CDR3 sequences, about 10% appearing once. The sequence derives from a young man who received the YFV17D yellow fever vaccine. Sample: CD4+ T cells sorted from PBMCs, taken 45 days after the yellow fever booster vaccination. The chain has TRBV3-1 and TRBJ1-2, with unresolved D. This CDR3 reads CASSQVRSAGYTF. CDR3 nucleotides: TGTGCCAGCAGCCAAGTACGGAGCGCTGGCTACACCTTC.